A selection of T cell receptor beta chains follows, all from one sample in a study of cytomegalovirus exposure and HLA in healthy donors. Using immunoSEQ multiplex PCR, the repertoire was profiled, and TCRdb retains in-frame clones only, with some absent. Counted here are tens of thousands of clones, roughly 80% occurring once; the ten biggest clones make up 2% to 2.5%. Specimen: PBMCs. All receptors come from a man aged 35 to 55 in good health and CMV-seronegative. Each CDR3 is given with its conserved first and last residue. D genes are given only for firm matches. Not all rows give a size; the values are once, few, many and, for expanded clones, a class.

14	TRBV5-1	NA	TRBD1	TRBJ2-2	CASSADRDTGELFF	TGCGCCAGCAGCGCCGACAGGGACACCGGGGAGCTGTTTTTT
16	TRBV5-1	NA	TRBD1	TRBJ2-7	CASSLGHRGPSYEQYF	TGCGCCAGCAGCTTGGGCCACAGGGGGCCTTCCTACGAGCAGTACTTC
13	TRBV28	NA	NA	TRBJ2-7	CASSLGGPYEQYF	TGTGCCAGCAGTTTAGGGGGCCCCTACGAGCAGTACTTC
14	TRBV7-8	NA	NA	TRBJ1-3	CASSLGTEGNTIYF	TGTGCCAGCAGCTTAGGGACAGAAGGAAACACCATATATTTT
17	TRBV28	NA	TRBD1	TRBJ2-7	CASSETDRGVSSYEQYF	TGTGCCAGCAGCGAGACTGACAGGGGGGTAAGCTCCTACGAGCAGTACTTC
12	TRBV6-6	NA	NA	TRBJ2-7	CASRYTGSEQYF	TGTGCCAGCAGATATACAGGAAGCGAGCAGTACTTC
15	TRBV19	NA	TRBD2	TRBJ2-7	CASSISSGSSNEQYF	TGTGCCAGTAGTATATCCAGCGGGAGTAGCAACGAGCAGTACTTC
13	TRBV18	NA	NA	TRBJ2-7	CASSPPAGVEQYF	TGTGCCAGCTCACCACCGGCAGGGGTCGAGCAGTACTTC
14	TRBV18	NA	NA	TRBJ1-2	CASSPPYSQLSYTF	TGTGCCAGCTCACCACCTTACTCACAGCTCAGCTACACCTTC
15	TRBV7-9	few	NA	TRBJ2-1	CASSLSGSLNNEQFF	TGTGCCAGCAGCTTAAGCGGCTCGTTAAACAATGAGCAGTTCTTC
15	TRBV7-2	NA	NA	TRBJ1-5	CASSPQGLSNQPQHF	TGTGCCAGCAGCCCCCAGGGATTAAGCAATCAGCCCCAGCATTTT
13	TRBV7-9	NA	NA	TRBJ1-1	CASSFRGGTEAFF	TGTGCCAGCAGCTTTCGAGGGGGCACTGAAGCTTTCTTT
15	TRBV5-1	NA	TRBD1	TRBJ1-1	CASSYQRGLNTEAFF	TGCGCCAGCAGCTACCAAAGGGGGCTGAACACTGAAGCTTTCTTT
14	TRBV28	NA	NA	TRBJ1-1	CASSAPGDYTEAFF	TGTGCCAGCAGTGCCCCGGGGGACTACACTGAAGCTTTCTTT
14	TRBV28	NA	NA	TRBJ1-5	CASSLYTGNQPQHF	TGTGCCAGCAGTTTATACACGGGTAATCAGCCCCAGCATTTT
16	TRBV6-5	NA	NA	TRBJ2-7	CASSYSNRVPSYEQYF	TGTGCCAGCAGTTACTCGAACAGGGTCCCCTCCTACGAGCAGTACTTC
12	TRBV30	NA	NA	TRBJ1-2	CAWSVLGAGYTF	TGTGCCTGGAGTGTTTTAGGGGCCGGGTACACCTTC
15	TRBV5-1	NA	NA	TRBJ2-3	CASSLEDSGTDTQYF	TGCGCCAGCAGCTTGGAGGATAGCGGCACAGATACGCAGTATTTT
17	TRBV11-2	NA	TRBD1	TRBJ1-2	CASSTPRNDRVPGGYTF	TGTGCCAGCAGCACACCACGCAACGACAGGGTGCCGGGGGGCTACACCTTC
14	TRBV7-9	NA	NA	TRBJ1-4	CASSLGQGSEKLFF	TGTGCCAGCAGCTTAGGGCAGGGCTCTGAAAAACTGTTTTTT
15	TRBV2	NA	TRBD2	TRBJ2-5	CASSGISGARETQYF	TGTGCCAGCAGTGGCATTAGCGGGGCCCGGGAGACCCAGTACTTC
14	TRBV5-1	NA	NA	TRBJ1-1	CASSLDTGYTEAFF	TGCGCCAGCAGCTTGGATACGGGATACACTGAAGCTTTCTTT
14	TRBV5-4	NA	NA	TRBJ1-5	CASSLGGSNQPQHF	TGTGCCAGCAGCTTAGGAGGTAGCAATCAGCCCCAGCATTTT
15	TRBV11-2	NA	TRBD1	TRBJ1-1	CASSSSDRADTEAFF	TGTGCCAGCAGCTCCTCGGACAGGGCTGACACTGAAGCTTTCTTT
14	TRBV7-9	NA	NA	TRBJ1-1	CASSLTQVEPEAFF	TGTGCCAGCAGCTTAACACAGGTTGAGCCTGAAGCTTTCTTT
17	TRBV27	NA	TRBD1	TRBJ1-1	CASSLSFRGFMNTEAFF	TGTGCCAGCAGTTTAAGTTTCAGGGGGTTCATGAACACTGAAGCTTTCTTT
14	TRBV11-2	NA	TRBD1	TRBJ2-7	CASSPGQASQEQYF	TGTGCCAGCAGCCCCGGACAGGCCTCCCAGGAGCAGTACTTC
14	TRBV19	NA	NA	TRBJ2-7	CASSSGTLSYEQYF	TGTGCCAGCTCGTCCGGGACACTTTCCTACGAGCAGTACTTC
16	TRBV5-1	NA	NA	TRBJ2-3	CASSPRRGIGTDTQYF	TGCGCCAGCAGCCCCAGGAGGGGAATAGGCACAGATACGCAGTATTTT
16	TRBV7-6	NA	TRBD2	TRBJ2-5	CASRAPGTSGSETQYF	TGTGCCAGCAGGGCTCCCGGGACTAGCGGGAGTGAGACCCAGTACTTC
11	TRBV6-5	few	NA	TRBJ2-1	CASGIYNEQFF	TGTGCCAGCGGCATCTACAATGAGCAGTTCTTC
13	TRBV29-1	NA	TRBD1	TRBJ1-1	CSVAGQANTEAFF	TGCAGCGTCGCCGGACAGGCAAACACTGAAGCTTTCTTT
14	TRBV7-8	NA	TRBD1	TRBJ2-7	CASSPRTGVYEQYF	TGTGCCAGCAGCCCCAGGACAGGGGTGTACGAGCAGTACTTC
13	TRBV14	NA	NA	TRBJ2-7	CASSQDRRYEQYF	TGTGCCAGCAGCCAAGATCGTCGGTATGAGCAGTACTTC
16	TRBV2	NA	TRBD2	TRBJ2-5	CASSDGSGGPQETQYF	TGTGCCAGCAGTGATGGTAGCGGGGGGCCACAAGAGACCCAGTACTTC
14	TRBV10-1	NA	NA	TRBJ2-1	CASSEIGRSNEQFF	TGCGCCAGCAGTGAGATAGGGAGGTCGAATGAGCAGTTCTTC
18	TRBV9	once	NA	TRBJ2-3	CASSSSPTRTEPTDTQYF	TGTGCCAGCAGCTCCTCACCCACCCGGACAGAACCCACAGATACGCAGTATTTT
13	TRBV28	NA	TRBD2	TRBJ2-7	CASSLAGTSEQYF	TGTGCCAGCAGTTTAGCTGGGACTAGCGAGCAGTACTTC
17	TRBV5-6	NA	TRBD1	TRBJ1-5	CASSLGRGGWGYQPQHF	TGTGCCAGCAGCTTGGGGCGAGGGGGCTGGGGCTATCAGCCCCAGCATTTT
13	TRBV6-1	few	NA	TRBJ1-5	CASRVSSHQPQHF	TGTGCCAGCAGGGTCTCTAGCCATCAGCCCCAGCATTTT
14	TRBV4-1	NA	NA	TRBJ2-1	CASSEVGGHNEQFF	TGCGCCAGCAGCGAAGTCGGTGGGCACAATGAGCAGTTCTTC
15	TRBV25-1	NA	TRBD1	TRBJ2-2	CASSVYRGNTGELFF	TGTGCCAGCAGTGTTTACAGGGGTAACACCGGGGAGCTGTTTTTT
18	TRBV19	NA	TRBD1	TRBJ1-5	CASSIGRIRGSYNQPQHF	TGTGCCAGTAGTATAGGTCGTATCAGGGGGTCTTACAATCAGCCCCAGCATTTT